The entry that follows covers one T cell receptor (beta chain) sequence. Its antigen is still unknown. No much larger clonotype is one base removed from it; base qualities were not supplied. The CDR3 runs 14 residues from the cysteine to the phenylalanine. Only the CDR3 region is kept as DNA, spanning 42 bases read in frame from base 1. V lost 0 bases and J lost 3 bases, and the count of bases not matched to a germline gene is 1. For CDR1 and CDR2, the germline V gene (reference sequence) lists SEHNR and FQNEAQ. This sample is drawn from a study of blood T cell repertoires in COVID-19 (dated by TCRdb to the early 2020s). Regarding the research as a whole: Samples from collaborators originated in the United States, Italy and Spain and spanned both the acute and convalescent phases of COVID-19. The prospective study material was composed of cDNA or gDNA derived from T cells, B-cell-depleted T cells, or PBMCs. The dataset comprised deeply sampled blood TCRbeta repertoires from subjects exposed to, actively infected with, or recovered from COVID-19. A freely available public database, intended as a resource for researchers studying the immune response to SARS-CoV-2, is where the repertoires were released. The samples were drawn from the first 160 participants of the ongoing ImmuneRACE study and from about 1,200 subjects provided by 6 global collaborators. Sample metadata almost always included a de-identified subject ID, COVID-19 status, age in years and sex. Where available, HLA class I and class II types were taken from metadata supplied by the sample provider and were not determined by assay-based typing.

In the prospective study, participants were about 18 to 95 years old, resided in approximately 25 geographic areas of the United States, and were enrolled through a virtual design. In the prospective study, participants were assigned to cohorts based on the clinical history participants reported in a screening survey and a study questionnaire. For ImmuneRACE Cohort 3, a participant was defined as recovered based on two consecutive negative NP/OP PCR tests, clearance by a healthcare professional, or resolution of symptoms. Mobile phlebotomists in the prospective study collected whole blood, serum and a nasopharyngeal or oropharyngeal swab from every participant. Participants in the prospective study had the option to provide additional blood draws and questionnaires over an approximately 2-month period. Before DNA extraction, prospective study blood samples were shipped either frozen or at room temperature.

What the research found in general, with its limitations: The quantity of clinical and demographic metadata differed by source and by participant and was supplied without curation.

TCRbeta CDR3 regions were amplified from genomic DNA by means of the immunoSEQ Assay, a bias-controlled multiplex PCR. Regarding the original processing steps: The number of nucleated cells in each sample was estimated from the amplification of reference gene primers within the assay. To quantify the absolute abundance of each unique TCRbeta CDR3 rearrangement, sequence reads were collapsed and filtered. Productive Simpson clonality was computed per sample as the square root of Simpson's diversity index over productive rearrangements. TCRdb carries this immuneACCESS record with in-frame sequences only. Its versions omit some clonotypes, under half of them owing to an unresolved V gene in the studies checked, with the rest unexplained. V and J calls and clone size are copied from that table; D and trimming were computed from the DNA. This sample is represented by about 330,000 clones; roughly 84% of them were singletons. The ten largest clones represent roughly 1% of the sample.

This receptor was obtained from a woman aged 25 to 39 who had recovered from COVID-19. The rearrangement combines TRBV7-9 with TRBJ1-2; 7 middle bases align to TRBD1. Sample: PBMCs or T cells enriched from blood (not recorded which). The nucleotide sequence is given as TGTGCCAGCAGCTTAGCGGGACAGTACTATGGCTACACCTTC. Its protein is CASSLAGQYYGYTF.